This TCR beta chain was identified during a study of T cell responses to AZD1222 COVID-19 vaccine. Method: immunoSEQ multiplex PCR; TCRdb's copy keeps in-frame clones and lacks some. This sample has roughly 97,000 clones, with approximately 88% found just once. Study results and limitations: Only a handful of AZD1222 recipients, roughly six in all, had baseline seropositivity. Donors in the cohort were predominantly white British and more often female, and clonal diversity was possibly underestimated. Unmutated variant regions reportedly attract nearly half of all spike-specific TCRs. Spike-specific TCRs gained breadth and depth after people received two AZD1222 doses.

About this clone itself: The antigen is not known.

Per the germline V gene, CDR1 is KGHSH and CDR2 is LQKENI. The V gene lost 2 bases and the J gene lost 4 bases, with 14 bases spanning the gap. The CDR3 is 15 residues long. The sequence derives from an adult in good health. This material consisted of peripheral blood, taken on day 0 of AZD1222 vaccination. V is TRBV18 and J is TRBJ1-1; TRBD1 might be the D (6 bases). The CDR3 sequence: CASSPNEGVRTEAFF. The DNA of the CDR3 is TGTGCCAGCTCACCAAACGAGGGGGTCCGCACTGAAGCTTTCTTT.